This T cell receptor beta chain was sequenced for a study of OX40 agonist ivuxolimab in advanced cancers. On the study more broadly: The dose-escalation group included hepatocellular carcinoma, melanoma, renal cell carcinoma and head and neck cancer.

Assay used: immunoSEQ multiplex PCR; TCRdb lists only in-frame clones, some missing. The sample consists of fewer than 80,000 clones, around 90% of them appearing once. Germline lookup yields CDR1 ENHRY and CDR2 SYGVKD. The CDR3 loop spans 12 amino acids. V lost 3 bases and J lost 9, with 9 bases in between. The source of this sequence is an adult with an advanced solid tumor such as melanoma, head and neck, liver or kidney cancer. The chain carries TRBV10-3 and TRBJ2-4; unclear D gene. Sample: CD4+ or CD8+ T cells sorted from blood, taken in a trial of the OX40 agonist ivuxolimab. In nucleotides, the CDR3 is TGTGCCATCAGTGAAGAGTTAGGCATTCAGTACTTC. Its translation: CAISEELGIQYF.